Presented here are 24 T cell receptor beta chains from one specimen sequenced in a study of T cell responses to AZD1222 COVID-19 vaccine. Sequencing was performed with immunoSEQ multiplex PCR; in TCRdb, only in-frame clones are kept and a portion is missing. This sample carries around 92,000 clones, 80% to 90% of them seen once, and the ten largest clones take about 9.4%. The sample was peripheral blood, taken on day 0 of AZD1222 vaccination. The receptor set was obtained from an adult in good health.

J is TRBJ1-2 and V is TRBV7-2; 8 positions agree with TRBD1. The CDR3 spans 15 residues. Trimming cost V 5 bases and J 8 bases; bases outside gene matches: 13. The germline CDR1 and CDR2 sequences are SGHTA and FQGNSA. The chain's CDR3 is CASSISDRAVGGYTF. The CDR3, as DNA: TGTGCCAGCAGCATTTCGGACAGGGCGGTAGGAGGCTACACCTTC.

The CDR3 here is CASSSGLASTDTQYF. The DNA of the CDR3 is TGTGCCAGCAGCTCTGGACTAGCGAGCACAGATACGCAGTATTTT. The rearrangement joins TRBV11-3 to TRBJ2-3; 9 bases are shared with TRBD2. The ends lost 4 bases at V and 0 bases at J; junction bases unmatched: 2. Germline V gene sequence: CDR1 SGHNT, CDR2 YENEEA. CDR3 length: 15 amino acids.

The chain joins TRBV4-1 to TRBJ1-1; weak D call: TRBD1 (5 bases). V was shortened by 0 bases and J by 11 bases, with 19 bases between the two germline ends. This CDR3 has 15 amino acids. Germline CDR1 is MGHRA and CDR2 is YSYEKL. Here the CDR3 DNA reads TGCGCCAGCAGCCAAGATATGGGCAGGGTGATTCGCGCTTTCTTT. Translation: CASSQDMGRVIRAFF.

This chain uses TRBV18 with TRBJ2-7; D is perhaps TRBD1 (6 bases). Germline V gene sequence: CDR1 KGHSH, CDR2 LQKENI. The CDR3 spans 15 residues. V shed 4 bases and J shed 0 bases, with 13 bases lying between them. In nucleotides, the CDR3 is TGTGCCAGCTCACAAACCCGGGACATCTCCTACGAGCAGTACTTC. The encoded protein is CASSQTRDISYEQYF.

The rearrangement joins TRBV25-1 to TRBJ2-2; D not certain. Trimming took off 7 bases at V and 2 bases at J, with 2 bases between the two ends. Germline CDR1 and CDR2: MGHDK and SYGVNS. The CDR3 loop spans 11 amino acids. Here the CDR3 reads CASKNTGELFF. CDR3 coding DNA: TGTGCCAGCAAAAACACCGGGGAGCTGTTTTTT.

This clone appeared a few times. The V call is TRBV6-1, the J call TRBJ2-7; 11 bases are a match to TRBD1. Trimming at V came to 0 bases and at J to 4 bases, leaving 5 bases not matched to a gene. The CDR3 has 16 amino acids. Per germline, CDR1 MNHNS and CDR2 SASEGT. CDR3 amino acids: CASSEAWTGGGYEQYF. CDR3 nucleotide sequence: TGTGCCAGCAGTGAAGCTTGGACAGGGGGCGGATACGAGCAGTACTTC.

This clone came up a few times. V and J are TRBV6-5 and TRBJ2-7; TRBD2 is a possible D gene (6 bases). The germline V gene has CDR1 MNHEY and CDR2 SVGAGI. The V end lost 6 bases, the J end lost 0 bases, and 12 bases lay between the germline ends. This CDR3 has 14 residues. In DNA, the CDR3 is TGTGCCAGCAGGTCCGGGACTGCCTCCTACGAGCAGTACTTC. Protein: CASRSGTASYEQYF.

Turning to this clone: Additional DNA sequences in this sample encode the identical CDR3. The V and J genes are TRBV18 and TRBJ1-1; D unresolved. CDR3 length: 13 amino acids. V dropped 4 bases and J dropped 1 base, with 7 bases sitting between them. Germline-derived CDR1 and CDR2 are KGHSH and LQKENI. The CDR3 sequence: CASSLGTNTEAFF. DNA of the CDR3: TGTGCCAGCTCACTGGGCACGAACACTGAAGCTTTCTTT.

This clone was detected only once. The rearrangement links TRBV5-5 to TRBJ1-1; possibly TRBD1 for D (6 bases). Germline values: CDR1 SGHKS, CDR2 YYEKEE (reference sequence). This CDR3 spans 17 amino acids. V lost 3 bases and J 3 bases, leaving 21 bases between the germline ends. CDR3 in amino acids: CASSSTTIGGGYTEAFF. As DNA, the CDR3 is TGTGCCAGCAGCTCTACTACTATAGGAGGGGGTTACACTGAAGCTTTCTTT.

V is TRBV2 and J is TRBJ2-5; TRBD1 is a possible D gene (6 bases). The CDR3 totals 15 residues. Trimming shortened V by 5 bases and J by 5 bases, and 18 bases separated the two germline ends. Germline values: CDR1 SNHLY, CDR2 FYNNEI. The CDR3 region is CASSITTGLMETQYF. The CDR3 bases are TGTGCCAGCAGTATAACGACAGGACTTATGGAGACCCAGTACTTC.

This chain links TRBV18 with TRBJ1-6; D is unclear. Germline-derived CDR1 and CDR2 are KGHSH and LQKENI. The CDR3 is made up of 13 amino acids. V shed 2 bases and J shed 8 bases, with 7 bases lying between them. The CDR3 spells CASSPGIYSPLHF. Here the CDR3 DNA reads TGTGCCAGCTCACCAGGGATTTATTCACCCCTCCACTTT.

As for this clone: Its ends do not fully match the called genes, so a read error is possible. In DNA, the CDR3 is TGCAGCGTTGAAGAGGTCACAGATGCGCAGTATTTT. This translates into CSVEEVTDAQYF. This chain links TRBV29-1 with TRBJ2-3; unclear D gene. The germline CDR1 and CDR2 sequences are SQVTM and ANQGSEA. The CDR3 has 12 residues.

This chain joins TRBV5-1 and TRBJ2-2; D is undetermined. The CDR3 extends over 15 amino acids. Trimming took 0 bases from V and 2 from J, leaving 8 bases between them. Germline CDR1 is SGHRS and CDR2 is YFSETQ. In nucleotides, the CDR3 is TGCGCCAGCAGCTTGGTTGCAGGCAACACCGGGGAGCTGTTTTTT. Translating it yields CASSLVAGNTGELFF.

The CDR3 loop is CASSIWSGGGGYTF. The CDR3 nucleotides are TGTGCCAGTAGTATCTGGTCCGGGGGAGGCGGCTACACCTTC. The chain couples TRBV19 to TRBJ1-2; the D gene is possibly TRBD1 (5 bases). Germline-derived CDR1 and CDR2 are LNHDA and SQIVND (reference sequence). CDR3 size: 14 residues. Trimming stripped 3 bases from V and 8 bases from J, with 16 bases between. Drawing the rest from reference TRBV19 and TRBJ1-2, the complete variable domain is DGGITQSPKYLFRKEGQNVTLSCEQNLNHDAMYWYRQDPGQGLRLIYYSQIVNDFQKGDIAEGYSVSREKKESFPLTVTSAQKNPTAFYLCASSIWSGGGGYTFGSGTRLTVV.

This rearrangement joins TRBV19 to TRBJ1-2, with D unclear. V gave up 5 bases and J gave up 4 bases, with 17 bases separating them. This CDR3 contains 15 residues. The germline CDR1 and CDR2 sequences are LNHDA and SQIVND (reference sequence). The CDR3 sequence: CASSPAGKHFYGYTF. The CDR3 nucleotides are TGTGCCAGTAGTCCCGCGGGCAAGCACTTCTATGGCTACACCTTC.

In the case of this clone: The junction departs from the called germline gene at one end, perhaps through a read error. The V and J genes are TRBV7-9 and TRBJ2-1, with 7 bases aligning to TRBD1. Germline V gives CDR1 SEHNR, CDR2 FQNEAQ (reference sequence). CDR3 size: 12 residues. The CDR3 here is CASSLETGKNVF. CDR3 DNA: TGTGCCAGCAGCTTAGAGACAGGGAAGAACGTCTTC.

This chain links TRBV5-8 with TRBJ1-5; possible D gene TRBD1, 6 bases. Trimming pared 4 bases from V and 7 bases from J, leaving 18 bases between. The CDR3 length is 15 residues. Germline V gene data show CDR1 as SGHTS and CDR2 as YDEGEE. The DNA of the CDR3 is TGTGCCAGCAGCCGTAATGTAGGGGGGAACCAGCCCCAGCATTTT. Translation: CASSRNVGGNQPQHF.

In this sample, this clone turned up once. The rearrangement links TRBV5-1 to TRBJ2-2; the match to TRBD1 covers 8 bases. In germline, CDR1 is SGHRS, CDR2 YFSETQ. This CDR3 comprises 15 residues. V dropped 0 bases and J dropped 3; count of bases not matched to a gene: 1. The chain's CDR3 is CASSLVTGDTGELFF. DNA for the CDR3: TGCGCCAGCAGCTTGGTGACAGGGGACACCGGGGAGCTGTTTTTT.

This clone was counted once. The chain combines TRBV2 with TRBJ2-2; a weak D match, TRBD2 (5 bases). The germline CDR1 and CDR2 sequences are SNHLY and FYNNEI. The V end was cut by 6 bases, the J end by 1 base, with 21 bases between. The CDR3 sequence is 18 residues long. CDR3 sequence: CASSESRSGRGNTGELFF. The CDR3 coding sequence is TGTGCCAGCAGCGAAAGCAGGTCAGGTCGGGGGAACACCGGGGAGCTGTTTTTT.

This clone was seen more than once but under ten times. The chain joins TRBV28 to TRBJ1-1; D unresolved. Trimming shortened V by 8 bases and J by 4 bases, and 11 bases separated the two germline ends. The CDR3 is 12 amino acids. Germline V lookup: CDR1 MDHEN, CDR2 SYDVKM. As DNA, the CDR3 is TGTGCCAGCTTTGGAAGAGGCACTGAAGCTTTCTTT. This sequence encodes CASFGRGTEAFF.

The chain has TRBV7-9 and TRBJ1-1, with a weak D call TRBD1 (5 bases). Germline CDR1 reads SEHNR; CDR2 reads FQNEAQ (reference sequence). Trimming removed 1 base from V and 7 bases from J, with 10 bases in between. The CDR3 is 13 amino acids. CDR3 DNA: TGTGCCAGCAGCTTAGGGACAAATTATGAAGCTTTCTTT. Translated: CASSLGTNYEAFF.

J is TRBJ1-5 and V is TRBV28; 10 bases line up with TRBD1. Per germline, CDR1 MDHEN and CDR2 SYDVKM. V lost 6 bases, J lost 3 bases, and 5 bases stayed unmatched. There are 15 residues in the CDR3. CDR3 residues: CASRGTGALNQPQHF. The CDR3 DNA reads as TGTGCCAGCAGGGGGACAGGGGCTCTCAATCAGCCCCAGCATTTT.

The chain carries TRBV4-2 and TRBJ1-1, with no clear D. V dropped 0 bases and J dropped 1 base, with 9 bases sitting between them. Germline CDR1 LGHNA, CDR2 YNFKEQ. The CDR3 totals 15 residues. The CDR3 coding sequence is TGTGCCAGCAGCCAAGAGCTGCGGGGGAACACTGAAGCTTTCTTT. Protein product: CASSQELRGNTEAFF.

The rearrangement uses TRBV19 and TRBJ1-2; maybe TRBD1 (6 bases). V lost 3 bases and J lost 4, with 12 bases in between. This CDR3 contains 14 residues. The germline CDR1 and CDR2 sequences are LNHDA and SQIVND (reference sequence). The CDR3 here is CASSIWGLGYGYTF. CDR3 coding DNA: TGTGCCAGTAGTATTTGGGGGCTCGGCTATGGCTACACCTTC.